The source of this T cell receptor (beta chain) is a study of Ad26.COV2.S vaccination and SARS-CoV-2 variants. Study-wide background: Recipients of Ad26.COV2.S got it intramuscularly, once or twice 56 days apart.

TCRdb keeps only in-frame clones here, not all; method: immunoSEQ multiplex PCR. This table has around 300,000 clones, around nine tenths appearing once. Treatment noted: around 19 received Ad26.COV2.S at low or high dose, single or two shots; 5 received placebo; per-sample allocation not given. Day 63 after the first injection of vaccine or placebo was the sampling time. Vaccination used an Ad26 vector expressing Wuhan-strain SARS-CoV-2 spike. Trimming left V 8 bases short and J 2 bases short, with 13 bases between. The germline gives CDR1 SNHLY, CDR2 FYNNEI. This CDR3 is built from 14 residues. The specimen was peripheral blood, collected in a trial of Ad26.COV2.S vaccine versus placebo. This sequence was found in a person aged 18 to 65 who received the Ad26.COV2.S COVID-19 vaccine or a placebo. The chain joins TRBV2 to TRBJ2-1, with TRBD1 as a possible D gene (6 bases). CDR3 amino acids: CASLRDNTYNEQFF. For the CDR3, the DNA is TGTGCCAGCCTCCGGGACAACACCTACAATGAGCAGTTCTTC.